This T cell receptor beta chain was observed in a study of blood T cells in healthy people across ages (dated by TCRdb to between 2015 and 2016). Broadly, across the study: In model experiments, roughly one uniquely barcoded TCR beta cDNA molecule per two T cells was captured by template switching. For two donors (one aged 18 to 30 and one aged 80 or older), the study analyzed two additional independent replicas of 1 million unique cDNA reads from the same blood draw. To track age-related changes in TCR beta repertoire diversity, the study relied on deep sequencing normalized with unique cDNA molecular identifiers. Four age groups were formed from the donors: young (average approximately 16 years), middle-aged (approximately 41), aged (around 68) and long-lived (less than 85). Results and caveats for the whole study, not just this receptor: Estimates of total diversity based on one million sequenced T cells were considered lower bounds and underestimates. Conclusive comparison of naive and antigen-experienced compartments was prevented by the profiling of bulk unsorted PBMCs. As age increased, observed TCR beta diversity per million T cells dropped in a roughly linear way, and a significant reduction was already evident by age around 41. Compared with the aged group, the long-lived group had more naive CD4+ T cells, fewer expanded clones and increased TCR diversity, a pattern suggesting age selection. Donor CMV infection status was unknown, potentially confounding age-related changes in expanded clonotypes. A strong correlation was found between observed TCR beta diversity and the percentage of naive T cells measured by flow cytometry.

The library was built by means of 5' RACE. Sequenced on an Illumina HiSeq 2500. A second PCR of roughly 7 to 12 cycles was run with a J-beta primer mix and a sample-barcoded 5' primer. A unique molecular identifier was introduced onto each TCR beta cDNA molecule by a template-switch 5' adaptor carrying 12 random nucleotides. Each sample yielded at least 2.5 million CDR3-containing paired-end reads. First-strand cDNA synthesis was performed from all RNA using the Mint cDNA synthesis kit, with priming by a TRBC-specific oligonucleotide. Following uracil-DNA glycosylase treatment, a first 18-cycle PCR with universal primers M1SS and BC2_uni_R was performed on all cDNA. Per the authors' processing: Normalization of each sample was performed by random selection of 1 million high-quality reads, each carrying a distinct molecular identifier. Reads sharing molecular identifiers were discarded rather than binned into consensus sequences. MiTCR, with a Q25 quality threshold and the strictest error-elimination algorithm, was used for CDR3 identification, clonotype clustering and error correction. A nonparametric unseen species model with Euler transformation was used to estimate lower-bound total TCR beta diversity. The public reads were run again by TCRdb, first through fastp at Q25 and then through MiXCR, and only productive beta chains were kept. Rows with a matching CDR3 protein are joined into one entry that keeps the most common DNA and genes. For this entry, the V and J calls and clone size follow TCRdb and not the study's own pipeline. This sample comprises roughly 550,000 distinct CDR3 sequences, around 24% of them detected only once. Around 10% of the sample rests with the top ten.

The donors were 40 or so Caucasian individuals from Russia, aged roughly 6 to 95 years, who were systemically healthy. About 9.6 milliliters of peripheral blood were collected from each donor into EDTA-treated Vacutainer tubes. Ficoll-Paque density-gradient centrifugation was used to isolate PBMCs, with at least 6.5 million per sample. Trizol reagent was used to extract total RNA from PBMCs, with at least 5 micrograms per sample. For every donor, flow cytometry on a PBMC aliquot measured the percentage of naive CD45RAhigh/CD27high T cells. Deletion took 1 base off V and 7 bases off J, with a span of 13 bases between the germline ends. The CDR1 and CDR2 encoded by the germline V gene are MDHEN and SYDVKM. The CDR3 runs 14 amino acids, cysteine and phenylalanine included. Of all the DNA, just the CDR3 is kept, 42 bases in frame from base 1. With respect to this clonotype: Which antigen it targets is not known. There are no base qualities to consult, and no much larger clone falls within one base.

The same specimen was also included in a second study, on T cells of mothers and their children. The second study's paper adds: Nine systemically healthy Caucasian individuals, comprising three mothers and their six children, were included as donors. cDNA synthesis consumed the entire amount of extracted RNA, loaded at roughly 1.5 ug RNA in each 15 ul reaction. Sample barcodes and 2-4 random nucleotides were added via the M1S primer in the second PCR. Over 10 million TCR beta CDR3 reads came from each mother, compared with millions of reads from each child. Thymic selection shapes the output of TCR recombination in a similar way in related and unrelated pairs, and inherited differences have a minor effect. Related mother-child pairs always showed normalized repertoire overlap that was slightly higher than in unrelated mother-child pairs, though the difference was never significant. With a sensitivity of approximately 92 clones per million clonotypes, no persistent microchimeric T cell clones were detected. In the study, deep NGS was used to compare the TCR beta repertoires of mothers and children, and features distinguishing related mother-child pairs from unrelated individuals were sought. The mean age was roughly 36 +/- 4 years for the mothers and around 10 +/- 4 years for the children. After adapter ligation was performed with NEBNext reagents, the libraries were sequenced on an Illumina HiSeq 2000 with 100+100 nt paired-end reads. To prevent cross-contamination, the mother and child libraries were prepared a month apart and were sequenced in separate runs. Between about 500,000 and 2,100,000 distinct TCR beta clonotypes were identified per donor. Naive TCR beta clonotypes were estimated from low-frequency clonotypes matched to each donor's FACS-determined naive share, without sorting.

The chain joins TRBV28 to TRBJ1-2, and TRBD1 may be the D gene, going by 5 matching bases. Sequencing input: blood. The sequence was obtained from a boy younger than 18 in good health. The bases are TGTGCCAGCAGTTTATTCGCAGGGTTTGCTGGCTACACCTTC. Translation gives CASSLFAGFAGYTF.